The clone carrying this T cell receptor (beta chain) was picked up many times. Its antigen is still unknown. With 5 bases clipped from V and 7 bases from J, the junction kept 6 bases outside the gene matches. In germline, CDR1 is MRHNA, CDR2 SNTAGT. CDR3 length: 14 amino acids. In TCRdb, the multiplex PCR reads were re-called with MiXCR into one record per CDR3 protein. The sample has about 180,000 distinct CDR3 sequences, approximately 30% seen once. The source of the sample is a study of breast tumors, draining lymph nodes, adjacent tissues. Study results and limitations: Findings are consistent with lymph node origin and intratumoral expansion of most tumor T cells. Tumor TCR diversity was below lymph nodes but above nontumor tissue. That most tumor T cells come from lymph nodes remained unproven. Luminal-like breast cancer showed significantly higher tumor–nontumor repertoire similarity than basal-like.

Axillary draining lymph nodes of breast cancer patients supplied the node samples. The source is a female donor with breast cancer. Some clones in this sample may be carry-over from other donors' samples. Sequencing used axillary lymph node tissue. This chain connects TRBV6-4 to TRBJ2-1, with 9 bases lining up with TRBD2. The CDR3 loop reads CASSPGLARNEQFF. CDR3 nucleotides: TGTGCCAGCAGTCCGGGACTAGCAAGGAATGAGCAGTTCTTC.